This TCR beta chain came from a study of CD8 T cells in ankylosing spondylitis. TCRdb passed the 5' RACE reads through MiXCR, listing each CDR3 protein once. Among 150,000 to 200,000 distinct CDR3 sequences listed, about 20% were seen once. This clonotype was counted many times. The TCR was taken from a male donor aged 10-30 years with ankylosing spondylitis or in good health (not recorded which). Material: blood, either unsorted or a sorted T cell fraction (not recorded which).

The CDR3 spells CARRGTPNTGELFF. CDR3 nucleotide sequence: TGTGCCCGACGCGGGACTCCAAACACCGGGGAGCTGTTTTTT. V usage is TRBV25-1 and J usage is TRBJ2-2; a possible D gene is TRBD2 (6 bases). The CDR3 sequence is 14 residues long. Germline lookup yields CDR1 MGHDK and CDR2 SYGVNS. V was shortened by 11 bases and J by 2 bases, with 15 bases between the two germline ends.